Each of the 31 T cell receptor beta chains below was sequenced from the same sample in a study of blood T cell repertoires in COVID-19. Only in-frame clones appear in the TCRdb table, and some are missing; sequencing was by immunoSEQ multiplex PCR. This table holds roughly 250,000 clones, roughly 89% found once. Input material: peripheral blood. These receptor sequences come from a man aged 25-45 years with acute or convalescent COVID-19.

V usage is TRBV29-1 and J usage is TRBJ1-1; D is perhaps TRBD1 (6 bases). This CDR3 has 11 amino acids. The V end was cut by 6 bases, the J end by 5 bases, with 10 bases between. The germline CDR1 and CDR2 sequences are SQVTM and ANQGSEA. CDR3 loop: CSVIQGTEAFF. The CDR3 DNA reads TGCAGCGTAATACAGGGAACTGAAGCTTTCTTT.

V gene TRBV29-1 combines with J gene TRBJ2-7; possibly TRBD1 for D (6 bases). CDR3 size: 11 residues. V was pared by 7 bases and J by 6 bases, with 13 bases between. Germline V gives CDR1 SQVTM, CDR2 ANQGSEA. CDR3 region: CSGTGKGEQYF. CDR3 in DNA: TGCAGCGGAACAGGGAAAGGCGAGCAGTACTTC.

This clone was observed once. The chain links TRBV5-6 to TRBJ2-2; unclear D gene. Germline loops: CDR1 SGHDT, CDR2 YYEEEE. The ends were cut back, 0 bases at V and 2 bases at J, with 5 bases in the middle. This CDR3 has 14 amino acids. CDR3 loop: CASSLVLNTGELFF. CDR3 sequence (DNA): TGTGCCAGCAGCTTGGTTCTAAACACCGGGGAGCTGTTTTTT.

This rearrangement joins TRBV2 to TRBJ1-5, with TRBD1 matching 7 bases. V dropped 1 base and J dropped 7; count of bases not matched to a gene: 4. CDR1 is SNHLY and CDR2 is FYNNEI in the germline V gene. This CDR3 region has 14 residues. CDR3 coding DNA: TGTGCCAGCAGTGAAGGGCGACAGGGCCAGCCCCAGCATTTT. This sequence encodes CASSEGRQGQPQHF.

The chain recombines TRBV6-6 with TRBJ1-4; a possible D gene is TRBD1 (6 bases). Germline-derived CDR1 and CDR2 are MNHNY and SVGAGI (reference sequence). Between the trimmed V and J ends, which lost 4 bases and 8 bases, there was a span of 17 bases. The CDR3 sequence is 15 residues long. As DNA, the CDR3 is TGTGCCAGCAGTTCCGCCGGGACATCTGGGGAAAAACTGTTTTTT. This codes for CASSSAGTSGEKLFF.

The rearrangement uses TRBV4-1 and TRBJ2-7; TRBD2 aligns across 7 bases. The J segment lost 2 bases and the V segment lost 1 base, leaving 5 bases of the junction unmatched. Per germline, CDR1 MGHRA and CDR2 YSYEKL. The CDR3 is 15 residues long. In nucleotides, the CDR3 is TGCGCCAGCAGCCAAGGGGGGGGACTTGCCTACGAGCAGTACTTC. Amino acid sequence: CASSQGGGLAYEQYF.

This sequence joins TRBV30 and TRBJ2-5; 7 bases fit TRBD1. The CDR3 length is 15 residues. Germline V lookup: CDR1 GTSNPN, CDR2 SVGIG (reference sequence). J was trimmed by 4 bases and V by 3 bases; bases with no gene match: 11. The CDR3 loop is CAWRPVGTVPETQYF. As DNA, the CDR3 is TGTGCCTGGAGACCGGTCGGGACAGTACCAGAGACCCAGTACTTC.

There are a few counts of this clone. The chain carries TRBV5-1 and TRBJ2-2; 8 bases fit TRBD1. CDR3 length: 14 residues. Per the germline V gene, CDR1 is SGHRS and CDR2 is YFSETQ. Unmatched junction bases numbered 4, after V lost 4 bases and J lost 5 bases. CDR3 residues: CASSQNRGTGELFF. The CDR3 DNA reads as TGCGCCAGCAGCCAAAACAGGGGGACCGGGGAGCTGTTTTTT.

The chain has TRBV9 and TRBJ2-5, with 10 nucleotides matching TRBD1. CDR1 SGDLS and CDR2 YYNGEE come from the germline V gene. The CDR3 is 15 residues long. With 0 bases clipped from V and 7 bases from J, the junction kept 6 bases outside the gene matches. The CDR3 reads CASSVGDRGQRTQYF. In DNA form, the CDR3 reads TGTGCCAGCAGCGTAGGGGACAGGGGTCAGAGGACCCAGTACTTC.

This chain uses TRBV5-1 with TRBJ1-1, with 7 bases identical to TRBD1. V gave up 4 bases and J gave up 0 bases; unmatched junction bases: 9. The germline V gene encodes CDR1 SGHRS and CDR2 YFSETQ. CDR3 size: 16 residues. The CDR3 loop reads CASSRPPGQMNTEAFF. DNA of the CDR3: TGCGCCAGCAGCAGGCCCCCGGGACAGATGAACACTGAAGCTTTCTTT. Filled out from reference TRBV5-1 and TRBJ1-1, the complete variable domain reads KAGVTQTPRYLIKTRGQQVTLSCSPISGHRSVSWYQQTPGQGLQFLFEYFSETQRNKGNFPGRFSGRQFSNSRSEMNVSTLELGDSALYLCASSRPPGQMNTEAFFGQGTRLTVV.

This chain uses TRBV3-1 (or the pseudogene TRBV3-2) with TRBJ1-5; D is undetermined. V was clipped by 2 bases and J by 4 bases, with 6 bases between them. The germline V gene has CDR1 LGHDT and CDR2 YNNKEL (reference sequence). The CDR3 runs 13 residues. The DNA of the CDR3 is TGTGCCAGCAGCCAAATGAGAAATCAGCCCCAGCATTTT. Protein product: CASSQMRNQPQHF.

The chain carries TRBV30 and TRBJ1-6, with 10 bases lining up with TRBD1. J lost 0 bases, V lost 0 bases, and 8 bases had no gene match. Germline-derived CDR1 and CDR2 are GTSNPN and SVGIG (reference sequence). CDR3 length: 19 amino acids. The CDR3 sequence is CAWSVLGQGLSSYNSPLHF. The CDR3 nucleotides read TGTGCCTGGAGTGTATTGGGACAGGGGCTTAGCTCCTATAATTCACCCCTCCACTTT.

The V gene is TRBV7-6, the J gene TRBJ2-2; TRBD1 aligns across 9 bases. Trimming removed 8 bases from V and 4 bases from J; junction bases left unmatched: 11. There are 16 residues in the CDR3. Looked up from germline, CDR1 is SGHVS and CDR2 is FNYEAQ. The CDR3 loop is CASGWGQGFSTGELFF. The CDR3 DNA is TGTGCCAGCGGATGGGGACAGGGTTTTTCCACCGGGGAGCTGTTTTTT.

The chain links TRBV12-5 to TRBJ1-2; D gene uncertain. In germline, CDR1 is LGHNT, CDR2 FRNRAP. CDR3 length: 16 residues. Deletions cut 3 bases from V and 0 bases from J, with 14 bases between. The CDR3 DNA is TGTGCTAGTGGTTTTTCAGGCGCCCAAGCTAACTATGGCTACACCTTC. It specifies CASGFSGAQANYGYTF.

This sequence joins TRBV5-1 and TRBJ1-2; D possibly corresponds to TRBD1 (6 bases). CDR3 length equals 12 residues. The germline V and J ends were trimmed by 7 bases and 4 bases, with 11 bases remaining between them. Germline-derived CDR1 and CDR2 are SGHRS and YFSETQ. CDR3 DNA sequence: TGCGCCAGCGCAGGGGTGAGCTATGGCTACACCTTC. It codes for CASAGVSYGYTF. Supplemented by reference TRBV5-1 and TRBJ1-2, the full variable domain reads KAGVTQTPRYLIKTRGQQVTLSCSPISGHRSVSWYQQTPGQGLQFLFEYFSETQRNKGNFPGRFSGRQFSNSRSEMNVSTLELGDSALYLCASAGVSYGYTFGSGTRLTVV.

This clone appeared once. CDR3 coding DNA: TGTGCCAGCAGCCTTCCCGGGGGGGGAAACTATGGCTACACCTTC. Translating gives CASSLPGGGNYGYTF. The chain carries TRBV5-4 and TRBJ1-2, with D possibly being TRBD1 (5 bases). This CDR3 is built from 15 residues. Germline values: CDR1 SGHNT, CDR2 YYREEE (reference sequence). Trimming removed 4 bases at V and 2 bases at J, with 15 bases between.

The chain couples TRBV30 to TRBJ2-3; possibly TRBD2 for D (6 bases). The V gene's germline CDR1 is GTSNPN and CDR2 SVGIG (reference sequence). V lost 2 bases to trimming and J lost 4 bases, with 13 bases between them. The CDR3 is 14 residues long. The CDR3 reads CAWSIRAGPDTQYF. CDR3 in DNA: TGTGCCTGGAGTATTAGGGCGGGACCAGATACGCAGTATTTT.

This clone has only one observation. The CDR3 DNA sequence: TGTGCCAGCGGGACAGCAAACACAGATACGCAGTATTTT. As protein: CASGTANTDTQYF. The gene calls are TRBV9 and TRBJ2-3; 7 positions agree with TRBD1. V dropped 7 bases and J dropped 2; count of bases not matched to a gene: 4. CDR1 is SGDLS, CDR2 YYNGEE, per germline. The CDR3 covers 13 residues.

The chain couples TRBV19 to TRBJ2-5; D may be TRBD1 (6 bases). This CDR3 region has 20 residues. V was pared by 1 base and J by 1 base, with 25 bases between. Germline-derived CDR1 and CDR2 are LNHDA and SQIVND (reference sequence). The CDR3 protein is CASSIVVWTGGGSFQETQYF. The CDR3 region has the DNA TGTGCCAGTAGTATAGTCGTATGGACTGGGGGCGGATCCTTCCAAGAGACCCAGTACTTC. Based on the CDR3 plus reference TRBV19 and TRBJ2-5, the full variable domain is DGGITQSPKYLFRKEGQNVTLSCEQNLNHDAMYWYRQDPGQGLRLIYYSQIVNDFQKGDIAEGYSVSREKKESFPLTVTSAQKNPTAFYLCASSIVVWTGGGSFQETQYFGPGTRLLVL.

The V gene is TRBV5-4, the J gene TRBJ1-6; 9 bases are shared with TRBD1. The V segment lost 0 bases and the J segment 8 bases; nucleotides outside the gene matches: 0. There are 14 residues in the CDR3. Germline values: CDR1 SGHNT, CDR2 YYREEE (reference sequence). For the CDR3, the DNA is TGTGCCAGCAGCTTGGGGGACAGGGATTCACCCCTCCACTTT. Encoded protein: CASSLGDRDSPLHF.

The CDR3 protein is CSVQSSGNTIYF. The CDR3, as DNA: TGCAGCGTGCAGTCCTCTGGAAACACCATATATTTT. The chain couples TRBV29-1 to TRBJ1-3; D is undetermined. There are 12 residues in the CDR3. Germline CDR1 and CDR2: SQVTM and ANQGSEA. The V end lost 6 bases, the J end lost 0 bases, and 6 bases lay between the germline ends. Using reference TRBV29-1 and TRBJ1-3 for the parts outside the CDR3, the full variable domain is SAVISQKPSRDICQRGTSLTIQCQVDSQVTMMFWYRQQPGQSLTLIATANQGSEATYESGFVIDKFPISRPNLTFSTLTVSNMSPEDSSIYLCSVQSSGNTIYFGEGSWLTVV.

The chain links TRBV3-1 (or the pseudogene TRBV3-2) to TRBJ1-1; 9 nucleotides agree with TRBD1. CDR3 length: 15 amino acids. The V segment lost 4 bases and the J segment 5 bases; nucleotides outside the gene matches: 8. The V gene's germline CDR1 is LGHDT and CDR2 YNNKEL (reference sequence). CDR3 sequence reads: CASSLLQGAETEAFF. In DNA form, the CDR3 reads TGTGCCAGCAGCCTTCTACAGGGGGCTGAAACTGAAGCTTTCTTT.

CDR3 sequence: CASSLDRRTGELFF. CDR3 DNA sequence: TGTGCCAGCAGCTTAGACCGGCGGACCGGGGAGCTGTTTTTT. V and J are TRBV11-3 and TRBJ2-2; D is unclear. CDR1 and CDR2 (germline): SGHNT, YENEEA. The CDR3 consists of 14 residues. Trimming shortened V by 0 bases and J by 5 bases, and 7 bases separated the two germline ends.

DNA for the CDR3: TGCAGCTCCCACAGGGGACGGAACACTGAAGCTTTCTTT. Translating it yields CSSHRGRNTEAFF. The V gene is TRBV29-1, the J gene TRBJ1-1; 7 bases are a match to TRBD1. Looked up from germline, CDR1 is SQVTM and CDR2 is ANQGSEA. The CDR3 runs 13 residues. V was clipped by 8 bases and J by 1 base; unmatched bases: 7.

The CDR3 loop reads CASSPEGVGNTEAFF. The CDR3 nucleotides read TGTGCCAGCTCACCGGAGGGAGTGGGGAACACTGAAGCTTTCTTT. The chain has TRBV18 and TRBJ1-1; D not certain. This CDR3 comprises 15 residues. V lost 3 bases and J 1 base, leaving 12 bases between the germline ends. Germline CDR1 KGHSH, CDR2 LQKENI. Full variable domain (outside the CDR3, taken from reference TRBV18 and TRBJ1-1): NAGVMQNPRHLVRRRGQEARLRCSPMKGHSHVYWYRQLPEEGLKFMVYLQKENIIDESGMPKERFSAEFPKEGPSILRIQQVVRGDSAAYFCASSPEGVGNTEAFFGQGTRLTVV.

The CDR3 bases are TGTGCCAGCGGAGACAGGGTGAACACCGGGGAGCTGTTTTTT. Its protein product is CASGDRVNTGELFF. V is TRBV28 and J is TRBJ2-2, with 7 bases identical to TRBD1. Germline values: CDR1 MDHEN, CDR2 SYDVKM. Germline trimming cut 8 bases from V and 1 base from J; bases unmatched to any gene: 4. The CDR3 contains 14 residues.

J is TRBJ1-2 and V is TRBV11-2; D unclear. The CDR3 extends over 16 amino acids. Germline V gives CDR1 SGHAT, CDR2 FQNNGV. V was trimmed by 4 bases and J by 4 bases, leaving 19 bases between them. CDR3 nucleotides: TGTGCCAGCAGCTCTTGGGTTGGGAGTACCCCCTATGGCTACACCTTC. Residues: CASSSWVGSTPYGYTF.

DNA for the CDR3: TGTGCCAGCAGTGGGGGGACAGGGGTCGGAAACACCATATATTTT. Protein sequence: CASSGGTGVGNTIYF. This chain joins TRBV25-1 and TRBJ1-3; the match to TRBD1 covers 10 bases. V lost 4 bases and J lost 4; bases outside the gene matches: 4. The length of the CDR3 is 15 residues. The germline CDR1 and CDR2 sequences are MGHDK and SYGVNS.

This chain uses TRBV6-5 with TRBJ1-1, with D perhaps TRBD1 (5 bases). Germline lookup yields CDR1 MNHEY and CDR2 SVGAGI. V was cut by 7 bases and J by 2 bases, with 14 bases left in between. The CDR3 runs to 14 residues. The CDR3 DNA follows: TGTGCCAGCAAAGTACGGGGGAAAAACACTGAAGCTTTCTTT. It encodes CASKVRGKNTEAFF.

CDR3 protein: CASLNAGVTREKLFF. CDR3 nucleotides: TGTGCCAGCCTAAACGCAGGGGTCACCCGCGAAAAACTGTTTTTT. The genes are TRBV28 and TRBJ1-4; D might be TRBD1 (6 bases). This CDR3 has 15 residues. Trimming removed 8 bases at V and 8 bases at J, with 21 bases between. Germline assignment: CDR1 MDHEN and CDR2 SYDVKM.

This chain links TRBV5-3 with TRBJ2-5, with 8 bases lining up with TRBD2. TRBV5-3 counts as an open reading frame of uncertain function. The CDR3 contains 18 residues. The V gene end was trimmed by 4 bases and the J gene end by 0 bases; junction bases not matched to a gene: 14. The CDR3 sequence: CARSGNDLEREYQETQYF. Written as DNA, the CDR3 is TGTGCCAGAAGCGGAAACGACCTGGAGCGGGAGTACCAAGAGACCCAGTACTTC.